The 24 T cell receptor beta chains below all came from one sample that was sequenced in a study of blood T cell repertoires in COVID-19. Data came from immunoSEQ multiplex PCR; TCRdb stores just in-frame clones and leaves some out. The sample holds 200,000 to 250,000 clones, around 83% seen once. What was sequenced was PBMCs or T cells enriched from blood (not recorded which). These receptors were collected from a middle-aged woman who had recovered from COVID-19.

A single count supports this clone. V gene TRBV11-3 combines with J gene TRBJ2-1, with TRBD2 identical over 7 bases. Germline V lookup: CDR1 SGHNT, CDR2 YENEEA. The CDR3 contains 15 residues. The J segment lost 5 bases and the V segment lost 5 bases, leaving 9 bases of the junction unmatched. In DNA, the CDR3 is TGTGCCAGCAGCCGATTCACTAGCGTGGACAATGAGCAGTTCTTC. Translating gives CASSRFTSVDNEQFF.

V and J are TRBV7-3 and TRBJ2-3; 8 nucleotides match TRBD2. V was clipped by 5 bases and J by 6 bases; unmatched bases: 10. CDR3 length: 15 amino acids. Germline CDR1 reads SGHTA; CDR2 reads FQGTGA. The DNA of the CDR3 is TGTGCCAGCAGCCTAGGGGGACTAGAGTCGGATACGCAGTATTTT. Translating it yields CASSLGGLESDTQYF.

The V call is TRBV11-2, the J call TRBJ2-1, with 11 positions matching TRBD2. The germline V gene has CDR1 SGHAT and CDR2 FQNNGV. The CDR3 loop spans 16 amino acids. With 5 bases clipped from V and 6 bases from J, the junction kept 9 bases outside the gene matches. DNA of the CDR3: TGTGCCAGCAGCAGTAGCGGGAGGGCCTCCGGCAATGAGCAGTTCTTC. Protein: CASSSSGRASGNEQFF.

This clone was seen a few times. V is TRBV5-1 and J is TRBJ1-6, with D perhaps TRBD1 (6 bases). The CDR3 has 13 amino acids. CDR1 SGHRS and CDR2 YFSETQ come from the germline V gene. V lost 0 bases and J lost 13, with 11 bases in between. In nucleotides, the CDR3 is TGCGCCAGCAGCTTGGGACCAGGGGAGCCCCTCCACTTT. Protein product: CASSLGPGEPLHF. Complete variable domain (other parts from reference TRBV5-1 and TRBJ1-6): KAGVTQTPRYLIKTRGQQVTLSCSPISGHRSVSWYQQTPGQGLQFLFEYFSETQRNKGNFPGRFSGRQFSNSRSEMNVSTLELGDSALYLCASSLGPGEPLHFGNGTRLTVT.

This clone is medium-sized in the sample. This chain connects TRBV4-1 to TRBJ2-6; D is unresolved. Germline CDR1 reads MGHRA; CDR2 reads YSYEKL. Trimming removed 0 bases from V and 0 bases from J, with 6 bases in between. CDR3 size: 16 residues. The CDR3 DNA reads as TGCGCCAGCAGCCAAGAAGATAGCTCTGGGGCCAACGTCCTGACTTTC. Amino acids: CASSQEDSSGANVLTF.

V usage is TRBV15 and J usage is TRBJ2-2, with a tentative D call TRBD2 (7 bases). The CDR3 loop spans 19 amino acids. V was pared by 3 bases and J by 5 bases, with 25 bases between. Germline V CDR1 and CDR2: LNHNV, YYDKDF (reference sequence). CDR3 DNA: TGTGCCACCAGCAGTACACTCTTCCGACGGACTAGGGGGACCGGGGAGCTGTTTTTT. This encodes CATSSTLFRRTRGTGELFF.

This clone was counted only a few times. Written as DNA, the CDR3 is TGCGCCAGCAGCTTGGAGACGAGGGCTGCTGGAAACACCATATATTTT. Encoded protein: CASSLETRAAGNTIYF. The J gene is TRBJ1-3, the V gene TRBV5-1; no reliable D call. Germline CDR1 SGHRS, CDR2 YFSETQ. V was shortened by 0 bases and J by 2 bases, with 12 bases between the two germline ends. The CDR3 has 16 amino acids.

This clone was recorded once. The chain couples TRBV7-2 to TRBJ1-1; D unresolved. V lost 1 base and J lost 1, with 7 bases in between. Germline CDR1 and CDR2: SGHTA and FQGNSA. There are 14 residues in the CDR3. The CDR3 DNA sequence: TGTGCCAGCAGCTTAGATGGCCCGAACACTGAAGCTTTCTTT. Protein sequence: CASSLDGPNTEAFF.

In its sample, this clone was seen a few times. The rearrangement joins TRBV6-2 or TRBV6-3 to TRBJ2-1; 10 positions match TRBD2. This CDR3 is 18 amino acids long. Germline V CDR1 and CDR2: MNHEY, SVGEGT. The trim removed 0 bases at V and 4 bases at J, leaving 9 bases unmatched. CDR3 loop: CASSYSPNIAGGYNEQFF. CDR3 nucleotide sequence: TGTGCCAGCAGTTACTCCCCAAACATAGCGGGAGGATACAATGAGCAGTTCTTC.

V is TRBV6-2 or TRBV6-3 and J is TRBJ2-2; TRBD2 matches 7 bases. V lost 5 bases to trimming and J lost 1 base; unmatched junction nucleotides: 7. There are 16 residues in the CDR3. Germline CDR1 MNHEY, CDR2 SVGEGT. CDR3 sequence: CASSRLAVVNTGELFF. CDR3 coding DNA: TGTGCCAGCAGTCGTCTAGCGGTTGTGAACACCGGGGAGCTGTTTTTT.

The chain carries TRBV27 and TRBJ2-1; TRBD2 matches at 8 bases. Germline values: CDR1 MNHEY, CDR2 SMNVEV (reference sequence). The V and J ends lost 9 bases and 7 bases, in that order; junction bases with no gene match: 8. The CDR3 is made up of 13 amino acids. The CDR3 loop reads CASSGGRENEQFF. The CDR3, as DNA: TGTGCCAGTTCGGGGGGGAGGGAGAATGAGCAGTTCTTC.

The chain is built from TRBV10-2 and TRBJ2-7, with 7 bases aligning to TRBD2. The CDR3 has 14 residues. The trim removed 9 bases at V and 3 bases at J, leaving 11 bases unmatched. Per the germline V gene, CDR1 is WSHSY and CDR2 is SAAADI. CDR3 residues: CASWAGEFLYEQYF. In DNA, the CDR3 is TGCGCCAGTTGGGCGGGAGAGTTCCTCTACGAGCAGTACTTC.

This chain connects TRBV27 to TRBJ1-1; a possible D gene is TRBD1 (5 bases). Germline V gives CDR1 MNHEY, CDR2 SMNVEV (reference sequence). The CDR3 is 13 amino acids. Trimming removed 3 bases from V and 4 bases from J, with 9 bases in between. For the CDR3, the DNA is TGTGCCAGCAGTTTTACCCAGGGCACTGAAGCTTTCTTT. It is translated as CASSFTQGTEAFF.

This chain links TRBV4-1 with TRBJ2-5; D is undetermined. The CDR3 has 16 amino acids. Germline lookup yields CDR1 MGHRA and CDR2 YSYEKL. The ends were cut back, 0 bases at V and 1 base at J, with 12 bases in the middle. CDR3 bases: TGCGCCAGCAGCCAAGATCGATCAGTCAGCCAAGAGACCCAGTACTTC. Its translation is CASSQDRSVSQETQYF.

The chain employs TRBV13 and TRBJ1-2, with TRBD1 matching 10 bases. The CDR3 is 14 residues long. V dropped 4 bases and J dropped 2; count of bases not matched to a gene: 1. Looked up from germline, CDR1 is PRHDT and CDR2 is FYEKMQ (reference sequence). In DNA form, the CDR3 reads TGTGCCAGCAGCTCGGGACAGGGGAACTATGGCTACACCTTC. This codes for CASSSGQGNYGYTF.

The CDR3 reads CASSLTPRDQETQYF. DNA for the CDR3: TGTGCCAGCAGCTTAACCCCTAGAGACCAAGAGACCCAGTACTTC. J is TRBJ2-5 and V is TRBV7-2; D uncertain. The CDR3 length is 15 residues. The germline V gene encodes CDR1 SGHTA and CDR2 FQGNSA. Trimming removed 2 bases at V and 0 bases at J, with 10 bases between.

This chain's CDR3 is CAWSRDRGREQFF. The CDR3 DNA reads TGTGCCTGGTCCCGGGACAGAGGGCGTGAGCAGTTCTTC. The chain joins TRBV30 to TRBJ2-1; 7 nucleotides line up with TRBD1. This CDR3 has 13 residues. Germline V gives CDR1 GTSNPN, CDR2 SVGIG (reference sequence). The V segment lost 5 bases and the J segment 9 bases; nucleotides outside the gene matches: 10.

The table lists this clone with a count of one. The V gene is TRBV18, the J gene TRBJ2-7; the match to TRBD1 covers 10 bases. CDR1 and CDR2 (germline): KGHSH, LQKENI. The CDR3 has 17 amino acids. With 3 bases clipped from V and 1 base from J, the junction kept 9 bases outside the gene matches. CDR3 sequence: CASSPPHGTGESYEQYF. The CDR3 DNA reads TGTGCCAGCTCACCTCCGCATGGGACAGGGGAGTCCTACGAGCAGTACTTC.

This clone has only one observation. The chain uses TRBV28 and TRBJ1-4, with 9 bases aligning to TRBD1. The CDR3 is made up of 16 amino acids. J gave up 7 bases and V 5 bases, and 11 bases lay outside the gene matches. Germline CDR1 MDHEN, CDR2 SYDVKM. The CDR3 spells CASSTTLQGAPEKLFF. CDR3 sequence (DNA): TGTGCCAGCAGTACTACTTTACAGGGGGCCCCTGAAAAACTGTTTTTT.

The chain combines TRBV11-2 with TRBJ2-7, with D possibly being TRBD2 (5 bases). This CDR3 region has 16 residues. V was clipped by 1 base and J by 3 bases, with 16 bases between them. The germline V gene has CDR1 SGHAT and CDR2 FQNNGV. The CDR3 protein is CASSLGGTRAYYEQYF. The CDR3 bases are TGTGCCAGCAGCTTAGGCGGAACGAGGGCTTACTACGAGCAGTACTTC.

The chain recombines TRBV12-3 or TRBV12-4 with TRBJ2-2; D is undetermined. The length of the CDR3 is 13 residues. V lost 7 bases and J lost 0, with 6 bases in between. The CDR3 is CASTITNTGELFF. The CDR3 bases are TGTGCCAGCACCATCACGAACACCGGGGAGCTGTTTTTT.

CDR3 loop: CASKEGGQGSGNTIYF. In DNA form, the CDR3 reads TGTGCCAGCAAGGAAGGGGGACAGGGGTCTGGAAACACCATATATTTT. The gene calls are TRBV28 and TRBJ1-3, with TRBD1 identical over 10 bases. Germline-derived CDR1 and CDR2 are MDHEN and SYDVKM. This CDR3 has 16 amino acids. V was pared by 7 bases and J by 1 base, with 7 bases of the junction left unmatched.

Comments on this clone: A junction end diverges from the germline sequence, so it may reflect a read error. The rearrangement joins TRBV10-2 to TRBJ1-2; D unresolved. The CDR3 loop spans 14 amino acids. The germline gives CDR1 WSHSY, CDR2 SAAADI. For the CDR3, the DNA is TGCGTCAGCAGCGAATTGGAGGGAAGGAATGGCTACACCTTC. Its translation is CVSSELEGRNGYTF.

This chain uses TRBV28 with TRBJ2-1; 9 bases line up with TRBD2. The germline V gene encodes CDR1 MDHEN and CDR2 SYDVKM. V was pared by 7 bases and J by 4 bases, with 8 bases of the junction left unmatched. CDR3 size: 15 residues. The CDR3 loop is CASTPGGRGYNEQFF. The CDR3 DNA reads TGTGCCAGCACCCCTGGCGGGAGGGGTTACAATGAGCAGTTCTTC. Full variable domain (missing parts from reference TRBV28 and TRBJ2-1): DVKVTQSSRYLVKRTGEKVFLECVQDMDHENMFWYRQDPGLGLRLIYFSYDVKMKEKGDIPEGYSVSREKKERFSLILESASTNQTSMYLCASTPGGRGYNEQFFGPGTRLTVL.